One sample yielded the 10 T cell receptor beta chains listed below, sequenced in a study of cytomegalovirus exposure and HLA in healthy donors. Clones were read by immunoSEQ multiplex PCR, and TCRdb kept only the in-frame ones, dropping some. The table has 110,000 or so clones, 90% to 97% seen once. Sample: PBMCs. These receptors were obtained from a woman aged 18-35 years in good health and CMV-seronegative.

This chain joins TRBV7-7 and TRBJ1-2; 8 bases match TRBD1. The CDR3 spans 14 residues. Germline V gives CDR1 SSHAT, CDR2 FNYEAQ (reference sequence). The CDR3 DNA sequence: TGTGCTAGGTGTATGGGACAGGTGGGATATGGCTACACCTTC. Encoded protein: CARCMGQVGYGYTF.

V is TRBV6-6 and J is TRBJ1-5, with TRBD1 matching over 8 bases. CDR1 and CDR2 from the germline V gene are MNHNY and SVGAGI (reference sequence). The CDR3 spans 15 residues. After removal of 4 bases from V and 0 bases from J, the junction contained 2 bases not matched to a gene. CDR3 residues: CASSSGGYSNQPQHF. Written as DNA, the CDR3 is TGTGCCAGCAGTTCAGGGGGCTATAGCAATCAGCCCCAGCATTTT.

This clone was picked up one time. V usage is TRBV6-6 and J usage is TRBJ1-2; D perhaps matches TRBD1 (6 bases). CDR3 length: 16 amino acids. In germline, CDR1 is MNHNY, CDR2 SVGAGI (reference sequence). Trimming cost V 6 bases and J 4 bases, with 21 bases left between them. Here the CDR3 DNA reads TGTGCCAGCAGCTATCCGGTCGAGGGGGTGAGCTATGGCTACACCTTC. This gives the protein CASSYPVEGVSYGYTF.

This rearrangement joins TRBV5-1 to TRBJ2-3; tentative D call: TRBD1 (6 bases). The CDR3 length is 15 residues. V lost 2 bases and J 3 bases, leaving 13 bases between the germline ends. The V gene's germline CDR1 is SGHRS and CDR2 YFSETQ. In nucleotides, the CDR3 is TGCGCCAGCAGCTTCCACCGGGACACAACAGATACGCAGTATTTT. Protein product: CASSFHRDTTDTQYF.

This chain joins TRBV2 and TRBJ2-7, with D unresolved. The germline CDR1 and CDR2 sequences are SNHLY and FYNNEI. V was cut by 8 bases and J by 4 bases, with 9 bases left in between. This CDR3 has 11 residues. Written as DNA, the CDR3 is TGTGCCAGCCAAGACAAGTACGAGCAGTACTTC. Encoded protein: CASQDKYEQYF.

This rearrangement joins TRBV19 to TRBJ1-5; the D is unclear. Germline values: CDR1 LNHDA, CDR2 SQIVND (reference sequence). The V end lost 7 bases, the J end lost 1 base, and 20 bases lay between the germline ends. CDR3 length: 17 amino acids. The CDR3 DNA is TGTGCCAGTAAGCGGAATTTCGCGACGTTGAGCAATCAGCCCCAGCATTTT. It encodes CASKRNFATLSNQPQHF.

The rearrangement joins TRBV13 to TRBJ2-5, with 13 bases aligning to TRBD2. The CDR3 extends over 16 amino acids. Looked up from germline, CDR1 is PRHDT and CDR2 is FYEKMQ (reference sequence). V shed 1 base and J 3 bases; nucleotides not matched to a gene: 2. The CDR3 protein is CASSLATSGGEETQYF. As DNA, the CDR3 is TGTGCCAGCAGCTTAGCAACTAGCGGGGGGGAAGAGACCCAGTACTTC.

CDR3 amino acids: CASSDRDTRQTNEKLFF. CDR3 coding DNA: TGTGCCAGTAGTGACAGGGATACCAGGCAAACTAATGAAAAACTGTTTTTT. The genes are TRBV19 and TRBJ1-4, with 7 bases aligning to TRBD1. This CDR3 is 17 amino acids long. V gave up 5 bases and J gave up 1 base; unmatched junction bases: 10. The V gene's germline CDR1 is LNHDA and CDR2 SQIVND (reference sequence). The full variable domain, in which reference TRBV19 and TRBJ1-4 provide the parts outside the CDR3, is DGGITQSPKYLFRKEGQNVTLSCEQNLNHDAMYWYRQDPGQGLRLIYYSQIVNDFQKGDIAEGYSVSREKKESFPLTVTSAQKNPTAFYLCASSDRDTRQTNEKLFFGSGTQLSVL.

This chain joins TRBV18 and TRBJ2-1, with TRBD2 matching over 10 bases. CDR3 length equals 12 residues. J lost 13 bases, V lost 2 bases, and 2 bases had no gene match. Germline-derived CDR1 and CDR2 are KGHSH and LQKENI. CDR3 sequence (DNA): TGTGCCAGCTCACCATTAGCGGGGGGTCAGTTCTTC. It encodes CASSPLAGGQFF.

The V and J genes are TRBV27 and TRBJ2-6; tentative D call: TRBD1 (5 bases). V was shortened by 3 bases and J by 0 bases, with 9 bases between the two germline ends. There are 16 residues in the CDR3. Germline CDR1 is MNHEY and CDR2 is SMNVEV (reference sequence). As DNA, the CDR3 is TGTGCCAGCAGTTTCCTCGACAGCTCTGGGGCCAACGTCCTGACTTTC. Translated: CASSFLDSSGANVLTF.